Given below is one TCR beta chain in context. This specimen belongs to a study of shared T cell receptors in the human thymus. Here immunoSEQ multiplex PCR was the method, and the copy in TCRdb shows in-frame clones only, minus some. The sample consists of just under 550,000 clones, about 84% of them appearing once. Germline CDR1 is SGHVS and CDR2 is FQNEAQ. V dropped 4 bases and J dropped 4 bases, with 13 bases sitting between them. CDR3 size: 14 residues. A further study also used this sample, focusing on human thymus T cells. This second study says: Corrective cardiac surgery supplied the resected thymus tissue. Thymic TCR repertoires of unrelated people reportedly overlapped highly.

The clonotype comes from a boy less than two years old with a congenital heart defect. Sequences were obtained from thymocytes. The gene calls are TRBV7-8 and TRBJ2-5; D is possibly TRBD2 (6 bases). CDR3 coding DNA: TGTGCCAGCAGCTATCACCGGAGGGGAGAGACCCAGTACTTC. Translating gives CASSYHRRGETQYF.